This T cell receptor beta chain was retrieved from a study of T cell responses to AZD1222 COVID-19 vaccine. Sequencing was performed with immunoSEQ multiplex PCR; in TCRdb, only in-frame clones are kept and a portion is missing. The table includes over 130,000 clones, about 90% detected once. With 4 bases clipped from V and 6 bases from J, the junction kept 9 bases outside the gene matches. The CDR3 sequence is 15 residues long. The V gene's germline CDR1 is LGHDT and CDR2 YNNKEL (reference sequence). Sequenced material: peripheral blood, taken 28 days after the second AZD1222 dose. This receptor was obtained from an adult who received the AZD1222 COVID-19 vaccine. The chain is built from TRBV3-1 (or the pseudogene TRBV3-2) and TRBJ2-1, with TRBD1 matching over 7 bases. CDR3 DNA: TGTGCCAGCAGCCGACGAGGGGGCCGGGGCAATGAGCAGTTCTTC. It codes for CASSRRGGRGNEQFF.